This T cell receptor (beta chain) comes out of a study of shared clonotypes between healthy human individuals. Study results and caveats: Since donors were few, the genetic and exposure-history diversity represented was limited.

This table comes from immunoSEQ multiplex PCR, and its TCRdb copy is limited to in-frame clones, with some not included. The table includes 1.6 million or so clones, around 97% detected once. In regard to this clone: Its antigen is not known.

This clonotype originated in a man aged 25 to 45 in good health. Sequenced: naive CD4+ T cells sorted from blood. Subset reported: CD45RA+ positively selected.

The CDR3 is CASSLAASGRAYEQFF. The CDR3 bases are TGTGCCAGCAGCTTGGCGGCTAGCGGGAGGGCCTATGAGCAGTTCTTC. The V and J genes are TRBV5-4 and TRBJ2-1; 12 nucleotides agree with TRBD2. CDR3 length: 16 residues. Unmatched junction bases numbered 6, after V lost 0 bases and J lost 8 bases. Germline V gene lookup returns CDR1 SGHNT and CDR2 YYREEE (reference sequence).